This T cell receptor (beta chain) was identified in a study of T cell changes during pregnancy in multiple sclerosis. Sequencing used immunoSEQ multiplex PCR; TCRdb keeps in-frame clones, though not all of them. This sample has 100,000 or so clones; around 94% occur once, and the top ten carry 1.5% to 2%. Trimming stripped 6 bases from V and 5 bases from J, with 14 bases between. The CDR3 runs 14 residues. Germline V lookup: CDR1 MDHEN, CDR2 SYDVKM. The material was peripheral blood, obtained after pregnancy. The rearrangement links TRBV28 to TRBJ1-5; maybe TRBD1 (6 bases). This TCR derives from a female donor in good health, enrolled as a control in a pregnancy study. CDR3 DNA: TGTGCCAGCAGCTCGGGGGGGGCGCATCAGCCCCAGCATTTT. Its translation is CASSSGGAHQPQHF.